The entry below gives a single T cell receptor (beta chain) sequence along with its context. Its specificity is not known. Germline-derived CDR1 and CDR2 are LNHDA and SQIVND (reference sequence). The CDR3 spans 15 residues. Trimming shortened V by 3 bases and J by 2 bases, and 11 bases separated the two germline ends. These data originate in a study of T cell clones after liver transplantation. Overall study context: Pre-transplant mixed lymphocyte reactions yielded third-party-reactive TCRbeta sequences as comparators for graft-donor-reactive sequences. Notes on the study in general: A significant post-transplant drop in circulating graft-donor-reactive CD4 TCRbeta sequences occurred in most of the 8 subjects. Compared with third party-reactive sequences, donor-reactive ones declined more, independent of withdrawal success.

Profiling relied on immunoSEQ multiplex PCR, and the TCRdb table lists in-frame clones only, not all of them. This table holds 55,000 to 75,000 clones, roughly 70% found once. The rearrangement joins TRBV19 to TRBJ2-4; D is ambiguous. The material was CD4+ T cells from blood, obtained at the approximately 15-month timepoint. The clonotype originates from a human patient who received a liver transplant. T cells may partly derive from the graft donor. This chain's CDR3 is CASSMSADTKNIQYF. DNA for the CDR3: TGTGCCAGTAGTATGTCCGCTGATACCAAAAACATTCAGTACTTC.